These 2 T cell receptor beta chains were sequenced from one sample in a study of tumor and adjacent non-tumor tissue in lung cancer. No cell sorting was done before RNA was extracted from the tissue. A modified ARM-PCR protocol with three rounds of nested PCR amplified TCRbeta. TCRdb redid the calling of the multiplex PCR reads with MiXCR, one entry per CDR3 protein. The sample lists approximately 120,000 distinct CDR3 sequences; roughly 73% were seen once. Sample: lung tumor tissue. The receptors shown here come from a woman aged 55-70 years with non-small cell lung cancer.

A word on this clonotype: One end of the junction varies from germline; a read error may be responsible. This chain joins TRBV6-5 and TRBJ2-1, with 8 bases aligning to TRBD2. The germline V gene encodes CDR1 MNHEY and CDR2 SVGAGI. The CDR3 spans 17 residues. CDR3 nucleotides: TGTGCCAGCATTTCCTCCTTTGGCGGGAGGCTCTACAACGAGCAGTTCTTC. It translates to CASISSFGGRLYNEQFF.

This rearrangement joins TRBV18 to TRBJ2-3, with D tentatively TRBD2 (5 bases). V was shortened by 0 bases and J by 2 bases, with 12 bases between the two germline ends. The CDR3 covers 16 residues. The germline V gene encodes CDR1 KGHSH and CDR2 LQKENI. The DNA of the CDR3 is TGTGCCAGCTCACCACCGTTCCGAGGGTCCACAGATACGCAGTATTTT. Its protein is CASSPPFRGSTDTQYF.